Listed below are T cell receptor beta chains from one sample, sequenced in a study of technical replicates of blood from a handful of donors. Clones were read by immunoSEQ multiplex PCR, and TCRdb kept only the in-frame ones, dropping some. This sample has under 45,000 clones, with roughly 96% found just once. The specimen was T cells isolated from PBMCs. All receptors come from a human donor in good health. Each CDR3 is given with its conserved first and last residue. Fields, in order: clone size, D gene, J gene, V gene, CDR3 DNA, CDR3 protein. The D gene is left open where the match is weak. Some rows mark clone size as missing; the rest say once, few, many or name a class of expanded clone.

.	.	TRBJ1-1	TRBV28	TGTGCCAGCAACGGGGTTGAGGTGTGGACTGAAGCTTTCTTT	CASNGVEVWTEAFF
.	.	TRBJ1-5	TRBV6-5	TGTGCCAGCAGCTTAATGGGGACTAATCAGCCCCAGCATTTT	CASSLMGTNQPQHF
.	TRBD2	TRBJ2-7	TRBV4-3	TGCGCCAGCAGCCAAGATAGAGCTAGCGGGAGTTACGAGCAGTACTTC	CASSQDRASGSYEQYF
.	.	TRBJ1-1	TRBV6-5	TGTGCCAGCAGTTACCCTGGGGCTGTGGACGCTTTCTTT	CASSYPGAVDAFF
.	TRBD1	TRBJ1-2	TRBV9	TGTGCCAGCAGCCATACTCAGGGGGCCCCTAACTATGGCTACACCTTC	CASSHTQGAPNYGYTF
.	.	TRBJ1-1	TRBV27	TGTGCCAGCAGTCTACAGGTAAACACTGAAGCTTTCTTT	CASSLQVNTEAFF
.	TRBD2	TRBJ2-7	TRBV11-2	TGTGCCAGCAGCTTGGGGGGGACGCCCTACGAGCAGTACTTC	CASSLGGTPYEQYF
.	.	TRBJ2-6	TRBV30	TGTGCCTGGAGTGGGGGAGACTCTGGGGCCAACGTCCTGACTTTC	CAWSGGDSGANVLTF
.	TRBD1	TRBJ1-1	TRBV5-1	TGCGCCAGCAGCTTTGGGGACAGGGGGTATGACACTGAAGCTTTCTTT	CASSFGDRGYDTEAFF
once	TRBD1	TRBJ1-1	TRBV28	TGTGCCAGCAGTTCGCGGCGGACAGGGGGAACTGAAGCTTTCTTT	CASSSRRTGGTEAFF
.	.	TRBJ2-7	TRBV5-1	TGCGCCAGCAGCTTGGGGGGGGTTTGGGACTCCTACGAGCAGTACTTC	CASSLGGVWDSYEQYF
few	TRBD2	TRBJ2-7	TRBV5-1	TGCGCCAGCAGCTTGGGGGCTAGCGGGAGCCACACCCTCTACGAGCAGTACTTC	CASSLGASGSHTLYEQYF
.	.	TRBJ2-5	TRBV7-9	TGTGCCAGCAGCTCACCGGGGTCCGTGGAGACCCAGTACTTC	CASSSPGSVETQYF
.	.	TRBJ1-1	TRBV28	TGTGCCAGCCGTCGGCTATTGGGAGGAAACACTGAAGCTTTCTTT	CASRRLLGGNTEAFF
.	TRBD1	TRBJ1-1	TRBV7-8	TGTGCCAGCAGCTCTTCCGCCGACAGGGGGGTTGAAGCTTTCTTT	CASSSSADRGVEAFF
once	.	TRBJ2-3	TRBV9	TGTGCCAGCAGCGTAGACGGGGCAGATACGCAGTATTTT	CASSVDGADTQYF
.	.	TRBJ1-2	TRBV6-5	TGTGCCAGCAGGGGGGCCGCAGGCGGCTACACCTTC	CASRGAAGGYTF
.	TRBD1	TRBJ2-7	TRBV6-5	TGTGCCAGCAGTTTCCGGGACAGGGTTCTCGAGCAGTACTTC	CASSFRDRVLEQYF
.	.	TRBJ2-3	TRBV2	TGTGCCAGCAGTGAACAGGGGCTCGCAGATACGCAGTATTTT	CASSEQGLADTQYF
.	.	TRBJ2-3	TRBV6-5	TGTGCCAGCAGTTACTCCGGTTCGGGCACAGATACGCAGTATTTT	CASSYSGSGTDTQYF
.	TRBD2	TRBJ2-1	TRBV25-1	TGTGCCAGCAGTGAGCTAGCCCTAGCGGGGGGCGATGAGCAGTTCTTC	CASSELALAGGDEQFF
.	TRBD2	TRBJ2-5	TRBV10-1	TGCGCCAGCAGCTCGACTAGCGGGACCCAAGAGACCCAGTACTTC	CASSSTSGTQETQYF
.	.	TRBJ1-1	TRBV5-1	TGCGCCAGCAGCCCGTCAGGTCTCACTGAAGCTTTCTTT	CASSPSGLTEAFF
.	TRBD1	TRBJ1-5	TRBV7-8	TGTGCCAGCAGCTGGGACAGCCCTAATCAGCCCCAGCATTTT	CASSWDSPNQPQHF
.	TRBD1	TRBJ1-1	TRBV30	TGTGCCTGGATGGACAGGGGGACTGAAGCTTTCTTT	CAWMDRGTEAFF
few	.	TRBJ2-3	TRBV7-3	TGTGCCAGCAGCCCACAGGGGGGGATGGCAGATACGCAGTATTTT	CASSPQGGMADTQYF
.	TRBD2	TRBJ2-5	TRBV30	TGTGCCTGGGTACCGGGACTAGCCGCACAGACCCAGTACTTC	CAWVPGLAAQTQYF
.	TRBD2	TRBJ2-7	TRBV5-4	TGTGCCAGCAGTTCTCAGCGGGGAAACTACGAGCAGTACTTC	CASSSQRGNYEQYF
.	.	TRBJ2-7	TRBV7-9	TGTGCCAGCAGCCAAACAGGCTACGAGCAGTACTTC	CASSQTGYEQYF
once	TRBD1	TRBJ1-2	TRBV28	TGTGCCAGCAGTTTAACAGGGGCCCCCCCCTATGGCTACACCTTC	CASSLTGAPPYGYTF
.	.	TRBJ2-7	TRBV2	TGTGCCAGCCGCCTTAAGGAGATGGGCGAGCAGTACTTC	CASRLKEMGEQYF
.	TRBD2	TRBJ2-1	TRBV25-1	TGTGCCAGCACTCTAGCGGGGCCCTACAATGAGCAGTTCTTC	CASTLAGPYNEQFF
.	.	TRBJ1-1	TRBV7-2	TGTGCCAGCAGCTTTTGGGGTGGGGGGGCCACTGAAGCTTTCTTT	CASSFWGGGATEAFF
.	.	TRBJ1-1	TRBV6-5	TGTGCCAGCATTCTTGTACAGGGTACGGCTTTCTTT	CASILVQGTAFF
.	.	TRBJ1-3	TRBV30	TGTGCCTGGAGTTTCTTAGGAAACACCATATATTTT	CAWSFLGNTIYF
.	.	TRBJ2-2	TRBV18	TGTGCCAGCTCACTTAGTAGCGACGTCACCGGGGAGCTGTTTTTT	CASSLSSDVTGELFF
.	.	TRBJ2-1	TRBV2	TGTGCCAGCAGTGAAGGGCTCTACAATGAGCAGTTCTTC	CASSEGLYNEQFF
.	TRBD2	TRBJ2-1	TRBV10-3	TGTGCCATCAGTGATTTAGCGGGAGGGGCCTACAATGAGCAGTTCTTC	CAISDLAGGAYNEQFF
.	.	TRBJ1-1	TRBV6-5	TGTGCCAGCAGTTATGTTCCCCCAGAGGGAGGGACTGAAGCTTTCTTT	CASSYVPPEGGTEAFF
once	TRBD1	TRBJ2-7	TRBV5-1	TGCGCCAGCAGCTTGGCCGGGACAGGGGCTCACGAGCAGTACTTC	CASSLAGTGAHEQYF
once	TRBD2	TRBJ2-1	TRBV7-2	TGTGCCAGCAGCTTCATACCTGGGACTAGCGGGAGTAGTGAGCAGTTCTTC	CASSFIPGTSGSSEQFF
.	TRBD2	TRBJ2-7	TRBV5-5	TGTGCCAGCAGCTTGGAGGGCGGGAGGGCCGCTGACGAGCAGTACTTC	CASSLEGGRAADEQYF
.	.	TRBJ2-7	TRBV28	TGTGCCAGCAGTTTAATACAGTTAACCTACGAGCAGTACTTC	CASSLIQLTYEQYF
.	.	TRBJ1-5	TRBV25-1	TGTGCCAGCAGTGCAGGGGCCAGCAATCAGCCCCAGCATTTT	CASSAGASNQPQHF
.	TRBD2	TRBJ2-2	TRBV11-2	TGTGCCAGCAGCACCCCAGCGGGAGTCGGGGAGCTGTTTTTT	CASSTPAGVGELFF
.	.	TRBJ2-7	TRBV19	TGTGCCAGTAGTATTCTAAGCTCCTACGAGCAGTACTTC	CASSILSSYEQYF
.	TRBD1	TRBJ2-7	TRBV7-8	TGTGCCAGCAGCTTATTTTCAGGGGGCGAGCAGTACTTC	CASSLFSGGEQYF
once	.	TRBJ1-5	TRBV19	TGTGCCAGTAGTCCCGGACACACTAATCAGCCCCAGCATTTT	CASSPGHTNQPQHF
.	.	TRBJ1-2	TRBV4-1	TGCGCCAGCAGCCAAGGGCTTGGACAGACTAACTATGGCTACACCTTC	CASSQGLGQTNYGYTF
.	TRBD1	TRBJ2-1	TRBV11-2	TGTGCCAGCAGCTTAGCCAGGGGGCATAACAATGAGCAGTTCTTC	CASSLARGHNNEQFF